This entry describes one TCR beta chain. This specimen belongs to a study of blood T cell repertoires in COVID-19. The CDR3 is made up of 13 amino acids. From germline, CDR1 is SQVTM and CDR2 ANQGSEA. Deletions cut 4 bases from V and 6 bases from J, with 15 bases between. Only in-frame clones appear in the TCRdb table, and some are missing; sequencing was by immunoSEQ multiplex PCR. The table records about 190,000 clones, about 87% of them present only once. The origin of this receptor is a woman in her late teens or twenties who had recovered from COVID-19. This chain connects TRBV29-1 to TRBJ1-1; weak D call: TRBD1 (5 bases). The sequenced sample was peripheral blood. CDR3 in amino acids: CSVAGGSGPEAFF. CDR3 nucleotides: TGCAGCGTTGCCGGTGGATCAGGGCCTGAAGCTTTCTTT.